A single sample gave rise to the 19 T cell receptor beta chains below, sequenced in a study of monozygotic twins with cystic fibrosis. Sequenced by immunoSEQ multiplex PCR; TCRdb stores in-frame clones only, minus some. The sample has approximately 34,000 clones, about 96% seen once; the top ten hold more than 0.15%. Sequencing was done on a sample of blood. The receptors stem from a girl aged 2 to 9 with cystic fibrosis.

The CDR3: CASSSPAGGQQEQFF. CDR3 in DNA: TGTGCCAGTAGTAGCCCAGCGGGAGGGCAACAGGAGCAGTTCTTC. V is TRBV19 and J is TRBJ2-1, with 10 nucleotides matching TRBD2. Germline V gene lookup returns CDR1 LNHDA and CDR2 SQIVND (reference sequence). This CDR3 spans 15 amino acids. The junction had 10 bases not matched to a gene; V was cut back by 4 bases and J by 10 bases.

The chain has TRBV28 and TRBJ2-7, with 8 nucleotides matching TRBD2. Germline values: CDR1 MDHEN, CDR2 SYDVKM. The trim removed 2 bases at V and 5 bases at J, leaving 8 bases unmatched. The CDR3 spans 15 residues. The CDR3 loop reads CASSLVSGTSNEQYF. The CDR3 DNA is TGTGCCAGCAGTTTAGTGTCCGGGACTAGTAACGAGCAGTACTTC.

This clone was seen a handful of times. V and J are TRBV5-6 and TRBJ1-1; D gene uncertain. CDR1 SGHDT and CDR2 YYEEEE come from the germline V gene. The V and J ends lost 0 bases and 7 bases respectively, with 13 bases between them. The CDR3 length is 14 residues. Here the CDR3 reads CASSLDRGKGEAFF. CDR3 coding DNA: TGTGCCAGCAGCTTGGATCGTGGGAAGGGTGAAGCTTTCTTT.

This chain joins TRBV29-1 and TRBJ1-1; D is ambiguous. CDR1 SQVTM and CDR2 ANQGSEA come from the germline V gene. The CDR3 runs to 13 residues. The germline V and J ends were trimmed by 6 bases and 0 bases, with 11 bases remaining between them. CDR3 protein: CSVRPLMNTEAFF. DNA of the CDR3: TGCAGCGTACGACCGCTAATGAACACTGAAGCTTTCTTT. The full variable domain, rest sourced from reference TRBV29-1 and TRBJ1-1, is SAVISQKPSRDICQRGTSLTIQCQVDSQVTMMFWYRQQPGQSLTLIATANQGSEATYESGFVIDKFPISRPNLTFSTLTVSNMSPEDSSIYLCSVRPLMNTEAFFGQGTRLTVV.

This sequence joins TRBV19 and TRBJ2-1, with a weak D call TRBD2 (6 bases). This CDR3 is 15 amino acids long. Germline CDR1 reads LNHDA; CDR2 reads SQIVND (reference sequence). V was pared by 6 bases and J by 0 bases, with 12 bases between. CDR3 sequence: CASRLAAPSYNEQFF. Here the CDR3 DNA reads TGTGCCAGTAGATTAGCGGCCCCCTCCTACAATGAGCAGTTCTTC.

V and J are TRBV29-1 and TRBJ1-1; D is possibly TRBD1 (6 bases). The CDR3 is made up of 11 amino acids. Germline V gene data show CDR1 as SQVTM and CDR2 as ANQGSEA. V shed 6 bases and J shed 5 bases, with 10 bases lying between them. The CDR3 loop reads CSVVTGTEAFF. Written as DNA, the CDR3 is TGCAGCGTCGTAACAGGGACTGAAGCTTTCTTT.

The chain links TRBV5-1 to TRBJ1-5; D possibly corresponds to TRBD1 (6 bases). Looked up from germline, CDR1 is SGHRS and CDR2 is YFSETQ. The CDR3 contains 14 residues. Trimming removed 4 bases from V and 7 bases from J, with 15 bases in between. CDR3: CASSPTGFGQPQHF. Here the CDR3 DNA reads TGCGCCAGCAGCCCAACAGGGTTTGGGCAGCCCCAGCATTTT.

The rearrangement joins TRBV10-3 to TRBJ1-6; D is unresolved. The germline V gene has CDR1 ENHRY and CDR2 SYGVKD. V lost 6 bases and J 0 bases, leaving 3 bases between the germline ends. The CDR3 covers 13 residues. In nucleotides, the CDR3 is TGTGCCATCAGGAGCTCCTATAATTCACCCCTCCACTTT. It codes for CAIRSSYNSPLHF.

The rearrangement joins TRBV9 to TRBJ2-7; 10 nucleotides align to TRBD2. The CDR3 has 14 residues. V dropped 3 bases and J dropped 1; count of bases not matched to a gene: 1. CDR1 is SGDLS and CDR2 is YYNGEE in the germline V gene. CDR3 DNA sequence: TGTGCCAGCAGCGAACTAGCGGGGTCCTACGAGCAGTACTTC. It is translated as CASSELAGSYEQYF.

The chain links TRBV5-1 to TRBJ2-3; the D is unclear. Germline CDR1 SGHRS, CDR2 YFSETQ. The CDR3 has 14 amino acids. V gave up 0 bases and J gave up 0 bases, with 5 bases separating them. The CDR3 spells CASSLEPSTDTQYF. As DNA, the CDR3 is TGCGCCAGCAGCTTGGAACCTAGCACAGATACGCAGTATTTT.

V usage is TRBV19 and J usage is TRBJ2-7, with a tentative D call TRBD2 (6 bases). CDR1 and CDR2 (germline): LNHDA, SQIVND (reference sequence). The V and J ends lost 5 bases and 0 bases respectively, with 14 bases between them. CDR3 length: 15 amino acids. The CDR3 is CASSPRDHSSYEQYF. The DNA of the CDR3 is TGTGCCAGTAGTCCGCGGGACCATAGCTCCTACGAGCAGTACTTC.

The DNA of the CDR3 is TGCGCCAGCAGCTTTCGGGGCAGCCTCACAGATACGCAGTATTTT. Translated: CASSFRGSLTDTQYF. The rearrangement uses TRBV5-1 and TRBJ2-3, with D perhaps given as TRBD1 or TRBD2 (5 bases each). V shed 2 bases and J shed 2 bases, with 12 bases lying between them. The CDR3 loop spans 15 amino acids. Germline V gene data show CDR1 as SGHRS and CDR2 as YFSETQ. Full variable domain (missing parts from reference TRBV5-1 and TRBJ2-3): KAGVTQTPRYLIKTRGQQVTLSCSPISGHRSVSWYQQTPGQGLQFLFEYFSETQRNKGNFPGRFSGRQFSNSRSEMNVSTLELGDSALYLCASSFRGSLTDTQYFGPGTRLTVL.

V usage is TRBV2 and J usage is TRBJ1-6; a weak D match, TRBD1 (5 bases). There are 14 residues in the CDR3. Germline CDR1 SNHLY, CDR2 FYNNEI. The germline V and J ends were trimmed by 7 bases and 6 bases, with 13 bases remaining between them. For the CDR3, the DNA is TGTGCCAGCACCGCCCAGGGAGGTAATTCACCCCTCCACTTT. This encodes CASTAQGGNSPLHF.

The chain uses TRBV28 and TRBJ1-1; 7 bases fit TRBD1. Germline loops: CDR1 MDHEN, CDR2 SYDVKM. The trim removed 6 bases at V and 1 base at J, leaving 11 bases unmatched. The CDR3 is made up of 16 amino acids. The CDR3 loop reads CASSPHRGRENTEAFF. Here the CDR3 DNA reads TGTGCCAGCAGCCCTCACAGGGGCCGCGAGAACACTGAAGCTTTCTTT.

The chain joins TRBV27 to TRBJ1-6, with D possibly matching TRBD1 (5 bases). Germline V lookup: CDR1 MNHEY, CDR2 SMNVEV (reference sequence). There are 13 residues in the CDR3. The CDR3 coding sequence is TGTGCGGCCGCAAACGGGGCTAATTCACCCCTCCACTTT. Translating it yields CAAANGANSPLHF.

The V gene is TRBV9, the J gene TRBJ2-3; 7 positions match TRBD2. Germline CDR1 SGDLS, CDR2 YYNGEE. This CDR3 region has 15 residues. Trimming took 0 bases from V and 4 from J; bases not matched to a gene: 5. The CDR3 region has the DNA TGTGCCAGCAGCGTAGGCCCGGGAGGAGCAGATACGCAGTATTTT. It translates to CASSVGPGGADTQYF.

The chain employs TRBV4-1 and TRBJ2-1; tentative D call: TRBD1 (6 bases). Germline CDR1 and CDR2: MGHRA and YSYEKL. V lost 0 bases and J lost 0, with 9 bases in between. The CDR3 runs 16 residues. CDR3 nucleotide sequence: TGCGCCAGCAGCCAAGAATACAGGGTCTCCTACAATGAGCAGTTCTTC. This codes for CASSQEYRVSYNEQFF.

This clone occurred once. The chain carries TRBV25-1 and TRBJ2-7; D is unclear. CDR1 MGHDK and CDR2 SYGVNS come from the germline V gene. Trimming stripped 1 base from V and 2 bases from J, with 3 bases between. CDR3 length equals 12 residues. This chain's CDR3 is CASSESPYEQYF. The CDR3 nucleotides are TGTGCCAGCAGTGAATCCCCCTACGAGCAGTACTTC.

V usage is TRBV10-1 and J usage is TRBJ2-7; 7 bases fit TRBD2. The CDR3 sequence is 13 residues long. Germline V gene sequence: CDR1 WNHNN, CDR2 SYGVQD (reference sequence). After removal of 2 bases from V and 2 bases from J, the junction contained 0 bases not matched to a gene. Here the CDR3 DNA reads TGCGCCAGCAGTGAGGGGACTACCTACGAGCAGTACTTC. It is translated as CASSEGTTYEQYF.